What follows are 8 T cell receptor beta chains derived from one specimen sequenced in a study of naive and memory T cell subsets. The SP2 primer and nested alpha and beta constant region primers amplified ligated cDNA in four rounds. TCRdb used MiXCR to reprocess the UMI-ligation and nested PCR reads, holding one entry per CDR3 protein. The sample shows some 15,000 distinct CDR3 sequences, more than 4.5% of them seen only once. Treatment indicated: skin biopsy from PPD injection site in Mantoux-positive individual. TCR cDNA received a 3' ligated oligonucleotide that carried a UMI. This sample comprised skin, obtained from a tuberculin skin test site. The receptors shown here come from an adult in good health.

This clonotype was observed many times. The chain employs TRBV5-4 and TRBJ2-5, with 7 bases fitting TRBD2. CDR1 is SGHNT and CDR2 is YYREEE in the germline V gene (reference sequence). V lost 2 bases, J lost 4 bases, and 8 bases stayed unmatched. The CDR3 is 15 residues long. As DNA, the CDR3 is TGTGCCAGCAGCTTTTTCGGGGGGATGGCAGAGACCCAGTACTTC. Amino acid sequence: CASSFFGGMAETQYF.

This clonotype was counted many times. The chain uses TRBV5-8 and TRBJ2-1, with D unresolved. Trimming left V 4 bases short and J 0 bases short, with 11 bases between. This CDR3 region has 15 residues. Germline CDR1 and CDR2: SGHTS and YDEGEE. CDR3 sequence reads: CASSPGRSSYNEQFF. Written as DNA, the CDR3 is TGTGCCAGCAGCCCCGGACGGAGCTCCTACAATGAGCAGTTCTTC.

This clonotype was detected many times. The chain combines TRBV27 with TRBJ2-7; D unclear. The CDR3 runs to 13 residues. CDR1 is MNHEY and CDR2 is SMNVEV in the germline V gene (reference sequence). Trimming removed 8 bases at V and 2 bases at J, with 13 bases between. CDR3 sequence (DNA): TGTGCCAGCGGGATGAGGCAAACCTACGAGCAGTACTTC. Protein product: CASGMRQTYEQYF.

This clonotype was seen at least ten times. The chain has TRBV5-1 and TRBJ2-5; 14 nucleotides align to TRBD2. Germline CDR1 reads SGHRS; CDR2 reads YFSETQ. The length of the CDR3 is 15 residues. Trimming removed 5 bases from V and 3 bases from J; junction bases left unmatched: 3. DNA of the CDR3: TGCGCCAGCAGGACTAGCGGGGGGGCGGAAGAGACCCAGTACTTC. Protein product: CASRTSGGAEETQYF.

This clonotype is labeled medium-sized. The V gene is TRBV29-1, the J gene TRBJ2-1, with D tentatively TRBD2 (6 bases). Germline V gene lookup returns CDR1 SQVTM and CDR2 ANQGSEA. The CDR3 has 16 residues. Trimming left V 3 bases short and J 1 base short, with 16 bases between. Here the CDR3 DNA reads TGCAGCGTTGATACTCTGACGGGGAGGTCCTACAATGAGCAGTTCTTC. The encoded protein is CSVDTLTGRSYNEQFF.

By share, this clonotype counts as medium-sized. The chain employs TRBV2 and TRBJ2-3, with a weak D call TRBD1 (9 bases). Germline CDR1 and CDR2: SNHLY and FYNNEI. Trimming shortened V by 4 bases and J by 5 bases, and 19 bases separated the two germline ends. The CDR3 length is 16 residues. CDR3 DNA: TGTGCCAGCAGTGGACAGGGGGGACTAGGAGGAGATACGCAGTATTTT. Its translation is CASSGQGGLGGDTQYF. The variable domain in full, completed from reference TRBV2 and TRBJ2-3, reads EPEVTQTPSHQVTQMGQEVILRCVPISNHLYFYWYRQILGQKVEFLVSFYNNEISEKSEIFDDQFSVERPDGSNFTLKIRSTKLEDSAMYFCASSGQGGLGGDTQYFGPGTRLTVL.

Many counts were recorded for this clonotype. This chain joins TRBV6-2 or TRBV6-3 and TRBJ2-5; D is undetermined. V was cut by 2 bases and J by 4 bases, with 8 bases left in between. The CDR3 contains 13 residues. The germline V gene encodes CDR1 MNHEY and CDR2 SVGEGT. This CDR3 is CASSYTSVETQYF. The DNA for the CDR3 is TGTGCCAGCAGTTACACGAGCGTAGAGACCCAGTACTTC.

This clonotype showed up many times. This rearrangement joins TRBV2 to TRBJ1-1, with D possibly being TRBD1 (6 bases). This CDR3 has 17 amino acids. Germline CDR1 and CDR2: SNHLY and FYNNEI. CDR3 in amino acids: CGSRWGTFQIMNTEAFF. Here the CDR3 DNA reads TGTGGGTCCCGTTGGGGGACATTTCAAATTATGAACACTGAAGCTTTCTTT. Variable domain in full (rest from reference TRBV2 and TRBJ1-1): EPEVTQTPSHQVTQMGQEVILRCVPISNHLYFYWYRQILGQKVEFLVSFYNNEISEKSEIFDDQFSVERPDGSNFTLKIRSTKLEDSAMYFCGSRWGTFQIMNTEAFFGQGTRLTVV.